This T cell receptor beta chain appears in the sequencing data of a study of T cell responses to AZD1222 COVID-19 vaccine. Study-wide results and caveats: Spike was spanned by vaccine-associated CD4 TCRs, with dominance at 160-218 and 743-854. Breadth and depth of Spike-specific TCRs rose after two AZD1222 doses. Just five to seven people given AZD1222 tested seropositive at baseline.

Using immunoSEQ multiplex PCR, the repertoire was profiled, and TCRdb retains in-frame clones only, with some absent. The sample has under 150,000 clones, about 88% seen once. This clone was seen once. The antigen is not known. This CDR3 spans 13 amino acids. The V gene's germline CDR1 is SQVTM and CDR2 ANQGSEA. Trimming stripped 3 bases from V and 6 bases from J, with 14 bases between. The receptor comes from an adult who received the AZD1222 COVID-19 vaccine. The starting material was peripheral blood, obtained 28 days after the second AZD1222 dose. The chain employs TRBV29-1 and TRBJ1-2; possibly TRBD1 for D (5 bases). In nucleotides, the CDR3 is TGCAGCGTTGAGGAACAGGAGAGGAATGGCTACACCTTC. It translates to CSVEEQERNGYTF.